The present entry profiles one T cell receptor beta chain with its context. Germline-derived CDR1 and CDR2 are LNHDA and SQIVND (reference sequence). Trimming removed 4 bases at V and 4 bases at J, with 8 bases between. The CDR3 loop spans 13 amino acids. This specimen belongs to a study of T cells in narcolepsy. Study-wide background: Donors had narcolepsy type 1 or type 2, or were healthy controls.

Profiling relied on immunoSEQ multiplex PCR, and the TCRdb table lists in-frame clones only, not all of them. The sample holds around 30,000 clones, 79% seen once. The sequence was collected from a human donor in good health. V gene TRBV19 combines with J gene TRBJ1-5; TRBD1 is a possible D gene (5 bases). The sequenced material came from memory (CD45RA-) CD4+ T cells from blood. The chain's CDR3 is CASSTPGNQPQHF. The CDR3 DNA is TGTGCCAGTAGTACTCCAGGGAATCAGCCCCAGCATTTT.